This TCR beta chain appears in the sequencing data of a study of blood T cell repertoires in COVID-19. Study-wide background: Samples came from the United States, Italy and Spain, spanning acute and convalescent COVID-19. In each case, the material was cDNA or gDNA derived from T cells, B-cell-depleted T cells, or PBMCs.

In the original analysis: Scientists estimated how many nucleated cells there were by amplifying reference gene primers. Profiled with immunoSEQ multiplex PCR; TCRdb holds only in-frame clones, not every one. The V and J calls and the clone size are those of that table, but D and trimming were determined from the DNA. The table includes 150,000 to 200,000 clones, around 84% detected once. Germline CDR1 SGHTA, CDR2 FQGNSA. The V end lost 0 bases, the J end lost 0 bases, and 9 bases lay between the germline ends. The CDR3 has 16 amino acids. The specimen sequenced was peripheral blood. The chain recombines TRBV7-2 with TRBJ1-5; unclear D gene. This receptor was identified in a man between 50 and 59 years old with active or convalescent COVID-19. This chain's CDR3 is CASSLASPGSNQPQHF. The CDR3 bases are TGTGCCAGCAGCTTAGCGAGTCCCGGTAGCAATCAGCCCCAGCATTTT. Full variable domain (rest looked up from reference TRBV7-2 and TRBJ1-5): GAGVSQSPSNKVTEKGKDVELRCDPISGHTALYWYRQSLGQGLEFLIYFQGNSAPDKSGLPSDRFSAERTGGSVSTLTIQRTQQEDSAVYLCASSLASPGSNQPQHFGDGTRLSIL.